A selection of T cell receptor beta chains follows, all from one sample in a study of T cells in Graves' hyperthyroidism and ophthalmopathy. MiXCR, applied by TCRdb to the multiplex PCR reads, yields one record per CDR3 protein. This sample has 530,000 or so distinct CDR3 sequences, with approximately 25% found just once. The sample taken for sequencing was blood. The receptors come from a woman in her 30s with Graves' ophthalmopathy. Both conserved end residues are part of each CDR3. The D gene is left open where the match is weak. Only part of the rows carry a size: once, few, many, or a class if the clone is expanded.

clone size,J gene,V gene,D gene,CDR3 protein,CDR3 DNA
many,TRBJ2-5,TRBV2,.,CASTADQETQYF,TGTGCCAGCACGGCAGACCAAGAGACCCAGTACTTC
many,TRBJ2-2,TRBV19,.,CASSPRPGHVTGELFF,TGTGCCAGTAGTCCGCGCCCCGGACACGTCACCGGGGAGCTGTTTTTT
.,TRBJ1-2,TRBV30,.,CAWSEQDRYGYTF,TGTGCCTGGAGTGAACAGGATCGGTATGGCTACACCTTC
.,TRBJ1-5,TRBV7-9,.,CASGYSSSDQPQHF,TGTGCCAGCGGATATAGTAGCAGCGATCAGCCCCAGCATTTT
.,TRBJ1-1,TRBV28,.,CASSIPGSANTEAFF,TGTGCCAGCAGTATTCCAGGGTCAGCGAACACTGAAGCTTTCTTT
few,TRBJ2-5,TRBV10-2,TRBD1,CASNTRDRRETQYF,TGCGCCAGCAATACTCGGGACAGGAGAGAGACCCAGTACTTC
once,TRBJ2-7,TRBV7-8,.,CASSRQGWGLDDEQYF,TGTGCCAGCAGCAGACAGGGTTGGGGACTAGATGACGAGCAGTACTTC
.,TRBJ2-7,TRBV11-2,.,CASSLGVGGSSYEQYF,TGTGCCAGCAGCTTAGGAGTGGGAGGCAGCTCCTACGAGCAGTACTTC
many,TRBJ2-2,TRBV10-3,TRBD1,CAISEVDRVTGELFF,TGTGCCATCAGTGAGGTGGACAGGGTCACCGGGGAGCTGTTTTTT
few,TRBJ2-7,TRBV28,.,CASSPPGRLEQYF,TGTGCCAGCAGTCCCCCGGGACGCCTGGAGCAGTACTTC